What follows are 27 T cell receptor beta chains derived from one specimen sequenced in a study of CD8 T cells in Susac syndrome. It was with random hexamers that 0.5 to 1 ug RNA was reverse transcribed. TCRdb used MiXCR to reprocess the immunoSEQ multiplex PCR reads, holding one entry per CDR3 protein. Among around 180,000 distinct CDR3 sequences listed, 90% to 96% were seen once. The source material was CD4+ T cells from PBMCs. These receptors were collected from a human donor with multiple sclerosis.

The chain uses TRBV30 and TRBJ1-5; tentative D call: TRBD1 (6 bases). Trimming shortened V by 0 bases and J by 4 bases, and 13 bases separated the two germline ends. The CDR3 has 15 amino acids. CDR1 is GTSNPN, CDR2 SVGIG, per germline (reference sequence). The CDR3 DNA is TGTGCCTGGAGTGTACAGGGAAGAGGGAATCAGCCCCAGCATTTT. It yields the protein CAWSVQGRGNQPQHF.

This clonotype appeared a few times. This chain joins TRBV5-6 and TRBJ1-1; no definite D call. This CDR3 has 14 residues. V lost 1 base to trimming and J lost 0 bases, with 7 bases between them. Germline-derived CDR1 and CDR2 are SGHDT and YYEEEE. In DNA form, the CDR3 reads TGTGCCAGCAGCTTGAGCGGTTTGAACACTGAAGCTTTCTTT. It yields the protein CASSLSGLNTEAFF.

This CDR3 reads CASRDQGLYGYTF. The DNA of the CDR3 is TGTGCCAGCAGAGACCAGGGCCTCTATGGCTACACCTTC. The gene calls are TRBV2 and TRBJ1-2; D is possibly TRBD1 (5 bases). The germline V gene has CDR1 SNHLY and CDR2 FYNNEI. The ends were cut back, 6 bases at V and 4 bases at J, with 12 bases in the middle. The CDR3 totals 13 residues.

This clonotype was picked up one time. The rearrangement uses TRBV29-1 and TRBJ2-3; tentative D call: TRBD1 (5 bases). The length of the CDR3 is 12 residues. Trimming shortened V by 4 bases and J by 6 bases, and 11 bases separated the two germline ends. Germline CDR1 and CDR2: SQVTM and ANQGSEA. The CDR3 sequence: CSVAPGSDTQYF. DNA of the CDR3: TGCAGCGTTGCCCCAGGGTCCGATACGCAGTATTTT.

CDR3 sequence reads: CASSQTGTLGYGYTF. The CDR3 DNA sequence: TGTGCCAGCAGCCAAACAGGGACGCTTGGCTATGGCTACACCTTC. The chain couples TRBV7-9 to TRBJ1-2; D may be TRBD1 (6 bases). Germline CDR1 is SEHNR and CDR2 is FQNEAQ (reference sequence). This CDR3 has 15 amino acids. Trimming stripped 5 bases from V and 4 bases from J, with 17 bases between. The whole variable domain, remainder taken from reference TRBV7-9 and TRBJ1-2, is DTGVSQNPRHKITKRGQNVTFRCDPISEHNRLYWYRQTLGQGPEFLTYFQNEAQLEKSRLLSDRFSAERPKGSFSTLEIQRTEQGDSAMYLCASSQTGTLGYGYTFGSGTRLTVV.

This clonotype was observed a few times. The rearrangement uses TRBV5-4 and TRBJ2-3; unclear D gene. Between the trimmed V and J ends, which lost 2 bases and 2 bases, there was a span of 3 bases. Looked up from germline, CDR1 is SGHNT and CDR2 is YYREEE (reference sequence). This CDR3 has 12 amino acids. The CDR3 loop reads CASSLDTDTQYF. CDR3 in DNA: TGTGCCAGCAGCTTAGACACAGATACGCAGTATTTT. The full variable domain, completed using reference TRBV5-4 and TRBJ2-3, is ETGVTQSPTHLIKTRGQQVTLRCSSQSGHNTVSWYQQALGQGPQFIFQYYREEENGRGNFPPRFSGLQFPNYSSELNVNALELDDSALYLCASSLDTDTQYFGPGTRLTVL.

The chain employs TRBV28 and TRBJ2-7, with D hard to call. The germline CDR1 and CDR2 sequences are MDHEN and SYDVKM. This CDR3 has 15 amino acids. Trimming removed 6 bases at V and 3 bases at J, with 18 bases between. CDR3 residues: CASSYGVSSDYEQYF. In DNA, the CDR3 is TGTGCCAGCAGCTATGGGGTCTCGTCAGACTACGAGCAGTACTTC.

The chain links TRBV7-2 to TRBJ2-5; a possible D gene is TRBD1 (6 bases). This CDR3 has 13 amino acids. Germline CDR1 and CDR2: SGHTA and FQGNSA. V was shortened by 5 bases and J by 10 bases, with 17 bases between the two germline ends. CDR3 residues: CASSPGTNGGQYF. CDR3 DNA sequence: TGTGCCAGCAGCCCCGGGACAAATGGGGGCCAGTACTTC.

This clonotype was found once. The chain carries TRBV29-1 and TRBJ1-1, with 7 positions matching TRBD1. Germline trimming cut 6 bases from V and 0 bases from J; bases unmatched to any gene: 7. The CDR3 contains 14 residues. The germline V gene encodes CDR1 SQVTM and CDR2 ANQGSEA. CDR3 loop: CSVTSTGMNTEAFF. The CDR3 region has the DNA TGCAGCGTAACTTCGACAGGGATGAACACTGAAGCTTTCTTT.

The V gene is TRBV5-1, the J gene TRBJ2-5; D perhaps matches TRBD1 (6 bases). The CDR3 runs 14 residues. Germline CDR1 and CDR2: SGHRS and YFSETQ. Trimming shortened V by 5 bases and J by 1 base, and 12 bases separated the two germline ends. This CDR3 is CASRLQGAQETQYF. For the CDR3, the DNA is TGCGCCAGCAGACTACAGGGTGCCCAAGAGACCCAGTACTTC.

The CDR3 DNA reads as TGTGCCAGTAGTAAGGACAGGGTGGTTTCACCCCTCCACTTT. This translates into CASSKDRVVSPLHF. The rearrangement links TRBV19 to TRBJ1-6, with 8 bases aligning to TRBD1. J gave up 9 bases and V 4 bases, and 5 bases lay outside the gene matches. The CDR3 loop spans 14 amino acids. Germline loops: CDR1 LNHDA, CDR2 SQIVND (reference sequence).

The V call is TRBV3-1, the J call TRBJ2-1, with D perhaps TRBD1 or TRBD2 (5 bases each). CDR3 size: 16 residues. CDR1 and CDR2 from the germline V gene are LGHDT and YNNKEL (reference sequence). With 1 base removed from V and 6 bases from J, the gap between germline ends came to 16 bases. The CDR3 loop is CASSQGPPGPTNEQFF. The CDR3 coding sequence is TGTGCCAGCAGCCAAGGCCCTCCGGGACCAACCAATGAGCAGTTCTTC.

The rearrangement uses TRBV7-2 and TRBJ2-7; 9 bases agree with TRBD2. Germline values: CDR1 SGHTA, CDR2 FQGNSA. This CDR3 is 17 amino acids long. Trimming took 0 bases from V and 1 from J; bases not matched to a gene: 7. CDR3 nucleotide sequence: TGTGCCAGCAGCTTAGCGCTAGCGGGGTATTCTTCCTACGAGCAGTACTTC. It encodes CASSLALAGYSSYEQYF.

This chain uses TRBV24-1 with TRBJ2-1, with TRBD2 identical over 11 bases. CDR1 and CDR2 (germline): KGHDR, SFDVKD. This CDR3 has 16 residues. The V gene end was trimmed by 4 bases and the J gene end by 4 bases; junction bases not matched to a gene: 5. This chain's CDR3 is CATSDATSGDYNEQFF. The CDR3 region has the DNA TGTGCCACCAGTGACGCGACTAGCGGGGATTACAATGAGCAGTTCTTC.

The gene calls are TRBV20-1 and TRBJ2-7; 7 bases match TRBD2. V trimming: 0 bases; J trimming: 2 bases; junction bases outside the gene matches: 4. Germline V gene sequence: CDR1 DFQATT, CDR2 SNEGSKA (reference sequence). There are 14 residues in the CDR3. The CDR3 loop reads CSARDIAGPYEQYF. As DNA, the CDR3 is TGCAGTGCTAGAGACATAGCGGGCCCCTACGAGCAGTACTTC.

The gene calls are TRBV3-1 and TRBJ1-2, with a tentative D call TRBD1 (5 bases). CDR3 length: 16 residues. Trimming left V 0 bases short and J 4 bases short, with 15 bases between. Germline CDR1 is LGHDT and CDR2 is YNNKEL (reference sequence). The CDR3 DNA is TGTGCCAGCAGCCAAGATAGGAGGGGAGATAGCTATGGCTACACCTTC. It specifies CASSQDRRGDSYGYTF.

The chain recombines TRBV4-3 with TRBJ2-1, with unresolved D. Germline CDR1 LGHNA, CDR2 YSLEER. Trimming removed 3 bases from V and 2 bases from J, with 11 bases in between. The CDR3 length is 15 residues. The CDR3 coding sequence is TGCGCCAGCAGCCAGGCGGCTGGAGCCTACAATGAGCAGTTCTTC. Its protein product is CASSQAAGAYNEQFF.

The chain is built from TRBV7-2 and TRBJ1-1; D unresolved. Germline CDR1 is SGHTA and CDR2 is FQGNSA. The CDR3 extends over 13 amino acids. Trimming removed 3 bases from V and 4 bases from J, with 9 bases in between. The CDR3 here is CASSFEGFTEAFF. CDR3 sequence (DNA): TGTGCCAGCAGCTTCGAAGGGTTCACTGAAGCTTTCTTT.

The CDR3 loop is CAWSAGTALAKNIQYF. The CDR3 DNA sequence: TGTGCCTGGAGTGCCGGGACAGCGCTAGCCAAAAACATTCAGTACTTC. The rearrangement uses TRBV30 and TRBJ2-4, with 7 bases lining up with TRBD1. CDR3 length: 16 amino acids. Losses at the gene ends were 1 base for V and 0 bases for J; bases not matched to a gene: 6. Per the germline V gene, CDR1 is GTSNPN and CDR2 is SVGIG (reference sequence).

The V and J genes are TRBV9 and TRBJ2-3; 7 positions match TRBD1. Germline assignment: CDR1 SGDLS and CDR2 YYNGEE. V lost 3 bases and J lost 2; bases outside the gene matches: 6. The CDR3 sequence is 15 residues long. The CDR3 sequence: CASSAQGQLTDTQYF. In DNA form, the CDR3 reads TGTGCCAGCAGCGCCCAGGGACAGCTCACAGATACGCAGTATTTT.

The chain uses TRBV29-1 and TRBJ1-2, with TRBD1 matching 9 bases. V shed 2 bases, J shed 8 bases, and the junction held 12 bases outside the gene matches. From germline, CDR1 is SQVTM and CDR2 ANQGSEA. The CDR3 loop spans 15 amino acids. Here the CDR3 reads CSVESGQGPWEGYTF. CDR3 in DNA: TGCAGCGTTGAATCGGGACAGGGCCCATGGGAGGGCTACACCTTC. The whole variable domain, filled in from reference TRBV29-1 and TRBJ1-2, reads SAVISQKPSRDICQRGTSLTIQCQVDSQVTMMFWYRQQPGQSLTLIATANQGSEATYESGFVIDKFPISRPNLTFSTLTVSNMSPEDSSIYLCSVESGQGPWEGYTFGSGTRLTVV.

The chain recombines TRBV20-1 with TRBJ2-1; the D gene is possibly TRBD2 (5 bases). The germline gives CDR1 DFQATT, CDR2 SNEGSKA (reference sequence). V was trimmed by 0 bases and J by 0 bases, leaving 15 bases between them. This CDR3 comprises 17 residues. CDR3 DNA: TGCAGTGCTAGAGATCGAGGGCAGCCCAACTCCTACAATGAGCAGTTCTTC. Translation gives CSARDRGQPNSYNEQFF.

This rearrangement joins TRBV28 to TRBJ2-5, with D perhaps TRBD1 (6 bases). This CDR3 has 14 residues. V lost 5 bases to trimming and J lost 0 bases, with 10 bases between them. CDR1 MDHEN and CDR2 SYDVKM come from the germline V gene. CDR3 residues: CASSPDRYQETQYF. Written as DNA, the CDR3 is TGTGCCAGCAGTCCAGACAGGTACCAAGAGACCCAGTACTTC.

This clonotype was detected only once. V gene TRBV24-1 combines with J gene TRBJ2-4, with 15 positions matching TRBD2. This CDR3 has 22 residues. Trimming at V came to 2 bases and at J to 9 bases, leaving 22 bases not matched to a gene. Germline V gene lookup returns CDR1 KGHDR and CDR2 SFDVKD. In nucleotides, the CDR3 is TGTGCCACCAGTGATTCCGCCCGGACAGGCACGGGACTAGCGGGGGGATTAAGCATTCAGTACTTC. This codes for CATSDSARTGTGLAGGLSIQYF.

This chain links TRBV9 with TRBJ1-6; unclear D gene. The germline CDR1 and CDR2 sequences are SGDLS and YYNGEE. The CDR3 contains 13 residues. The V gene lost 4 bases and the J gene lost 14 bases, with 16 bases spanning the gap. The CDR3 DNA sequence: TGTGCCAGCAGCCCCATGGACGGTGGGGCCCTCCACTTT. This encodes CASSPMDGGALHF.

The rearrangement links TRBV30 to TRBJ2-7; 10 positions match TRBD1. Germline assignment: CDR1 GTSNPN and CDR2 SVGIG (reference sequence). The junction had 9 bases not matched to a gene; V was cut back by 4 bases and J by 3 bases. CDR3 length: 15 amino acids. DNA for the CDR3: TGTGCCTGGACCACCAGGACAGGGGGTTTCTACGAGCAGTACTTC. It codes for CAWTTRTGGFYEQYF.

The V call is TRBV7-7, the J call TRBJ2-5; maybe TRBD2 (7 bases). The CDR3 has 14 residues. Germline assignment: CDR1 SSHAT and CDR2 FNYEAQ (reference sequence). V was pared by 5 bases and J by 4 bases, with 14 bases between. This chain's CDR3 is CASSDLGGAETQYF. Here the CDR3 DNA reads TGTGCCAGCAGCGACCTTGGGGGGGCAGAGACCCAGTACTTC.